This TCR beta chain comes out of a study of blood T cell repertoires in COVID-19. Study-wide background: The cDNA or gDNA used as material had been derived from T cells, B-cell-depleted T cells, or PBMCs.

The authors' processing: Quantification of nucleated cells was approximated via reference gene primer amplification. The data were produced by immunoSEQ multiplex PCR, yet TCRdb's version contains in-frame clones alone and is incomplete. That table furnishes V, J and clone size, whereas the DNA furnished D and trimming. The sample lists some 350,000 clones; 80% to 90% were seen once. In germline, CDR1 is LGHDT, CDR2 YNNKEL (reference sequence). The CDR3 spans 13 residues. Trimming removed 2 bases from V and 0 bases from J, with 4 bases in between. Sample: peripheral blood. This sequence joins TRBV3-1 (or the pseudogene TRBV3-2) and TRBJ1-1; D is uncertain. This clonotype was sampled from a man aged 25 to 45 with active or convalescent COVID-19. CDR3 amino acids: CASSQTMNTEAFF. The CDR3 nucleotides are TGTGCCAGCAGCCAAACAATGAACACTGAAGCTTTCTTT.